A selection of T cell receptor beta chains follows, all from one sample in a study of T cells after yellow fever vaccination. TCRdb re-called the 5' RACE reads through MiXCR, storing one row per CDR3 protein. The sample lists hundreds of thousands of distinct CDR3 sequences; around an eighth were seen once. The material sequenced was PBMCs, taken on the day of the yellow fever booster vaccination. The receptor source for this set is a man aged 25 to 40 who received the YFV17D yellow fever vaccine. Each CDR3 is given with its conserved first and last residue. The D gene is left open where the match is weak. A row's size may be missing; if present it is once, few, many or a size class.

D gene | clone size | J gene | V gene | CDR3 protein | CDR3 DNA
. | many | TRBJ2-1 | TRBV4-2 | CASSQVHLVGDEQFF | TGTGCCAGCAGCCAAGTCCATCTAGTCGGCGATGAGCAGTTCTTC
TRBD2 | few | TRBJ2-1 | TRBV24-1 | CATSGPPGLAGNNEQFF | TGTGCCACCAGTGGGCCACCGGGACTAGCGGGCAACAATGAGCAGTTCTTC
TRBD1 | . | TRBJ2-7 | TRBV4-3 | CASSQDSGTGGIYEQYF | TGCGCCAGCAGCCAAGATTCGGGGACAGGGGGCATCTACGAGCAGTACTTC
. | few | TRBJ2-7 | TRBV4-3 | CASSQDLLGTRVIF | TGCGCCAGCAGCCAAGATCTTTTAGGTACCAGGGTAATTTTC
TRBD2 | few | TRBJ2-1 | TRBV20-1 | CSASGRADNEQFF | TGCAGTGCCAGCGGGAGGGCCGACAATGAGCAGTTCTTC
. | many | TRBJ2-7 | TRBV7-2 | CASSPSRASSYEQYF | TGTGCCAGCAGCCCCTCTCGCGCGAGCTCCTACGAGCAGTACTTC
TRBD2 | few | TRBJ2-5 | TRBV9 | CASSVVAGSQETQYF | TGTGCCAGCAGCGTAGTAGCGGGGTCGCAAGAGACCCAGTACTTC
. | . | TRBJ1-2 | TRBV7-9 | CASSSRDRTWGYTF | TGTGCCAGCAGCTCCCGTGACAGGACCTGGGGCTACACCTTC
. | many | TRBJ2-7 | TRBV6-5 | CASSYSPDAAYEQYF | TGTGCCAGCAGTTACTCACCGGACGCAGCCTACGAGCAGTACTTC
TRBD2 | few | TRBJ2-7 | TRBV20-1 | CSARALADEQYF | TGCAGTGCTAGAGCCCTAGCGGACGAGCAGTACTTC
. | many | TRBJ2-1 | TRBV7-7 | CASSSTGTTSNEQFF | TGTGCCAGCAGCTCAACCGGGACAACGAGCAATGAGCAGTTCTTC
TRBD1 | few | TRBJ1-3 | TRBV18 | CASSLAGTGSGGNTIYF | TGTGCCAGCTCACTAGCCGGGACAGGGTCCGGAGGAAACACCATATATTTT
. | few | TRBJ1-2 | TRBV5-1 | CASSLRRDGYTF | TGCGCCAGCAGCTTGAGACGAGATGGCTACACCTTC
TRBD1 | few | TRBJ1-5 | TRBV3-1 | CASSQAGTGGEQPQHF | TGTGCCAGCAGCCAGGCTGGGACAGGGGGCGAACAGCCCCAGCATTTT
TRBD1 | many | TRBJ1-1 | TRBV5-1 | CASSFNPGRQQGITGGTEAFF | TGCGCCAGCAGCTTTAACCCGGGACGGCAACAGGGGATCACAGGTGGCACTGAAGCTTTCTTT
. | . | TRBJ2-1 | TRBV1 | CTSSHGTSGSPPGEQFF | TGCACCAGCAGTCACGGGACTAGCGGGAGTCCGCCGGGTGAGCAGTTCTTC
. | few | TRBJ2-5 | TRBV27 | CASSFLGKTQYF | TGTGCCAGCAGTTTCCTCGGGAAGACCCAGTACTTC
. | . | TRBJ2-3 | TRBV20-1 | CSAVARALSTDTQYF | TGCAGTGCTGTGGCGCGGGCGCTTAGCACAGATACGCAGTATTTT